Below, 32 T cell receptor beta chains from the same sample are listed, as sequenced in a study of CD8+CD57+ T cells in acquired aplastic anemia. Sequencing was done on patients that had shown CD8+CD57+ cell expansion by flow cytometry. Genomic DNA was employed as the template in profiling TCR beta VDJ and CDR3. One entry per CDR3 protein results from TCRdb running MiXCR on the reads. The sample lists hundreds of thousands of distinct CDR3 sequences, approximately 33% occurring once. Sequenced material: sorted CD4+, CD8+, or CD8+CD57+ T cells (not recorded which) from PBMCs. These receptor sequences come from a human donor with aplastic anemia.

The genes are TRBV15 and TRBJ1-5; TRBD1 matches at 7 bases. The CDR3 is 16 residues long. V was clipped by 3 bases and J by 0 bases; unmatched bases: 5. Per the germline V gene, CDR1 is LNHNV and CDR2 is YYDKDF (reference sequence). The CDR3 coding sequence is TGTGCCACCAGCAGCGTTGGGACAGATAGCAATCAGCCCCAGCATTTT. Residues: CATSSVGTDSNQPQHF.

This clonotype showed up many times. This sequence joins TRBV7-2 and TRBJ1-5; tentative D call: TRBD1 (6 bases). Looked up from germline, CDR1 is SGHTA and CDR2 is FQGNSA. The CDR3 loop spans 14 amino acids. The V end lost 1 base, the J end lost 6 bases, and 10 bases lay between the germline ends. CDR3 amino acids: CASSLDGGSQPQHF. DNA of the CDR3: TGTGCCAGCAGCTTAGACGGGGGCAGTCAGCCCCAGCATTTT.

This rearrangement joins TRBV5-1 to TRBJ1-1; 7 bases line up with TRBD1. The CDR3 length is 14 residues. Trimming at V came to 2 bases and at J to 7 bases, leaving 8 bases not matched to a gene. Germline V gene lookup returns CDR1 SGHRS and CDR2 YFSETQ. CDR3 nucleotide sequence: TGCGCCAGCAGCTTAGGGGGCGCGATCGTTGAAGCTTTCTTT. Protein sequence: CASSLGGAIVEAFF.

There are many counts of this clonotype. The chain's CDR3 is CASRISDEKLFF. The DNA of the CDR3 is TGTGCCAGCAGAATCTCGGATGAAAAACTGTTTTTT. V is TRBV2 and J is TRBJ1-4; D gene ambiguous. The germline gives CDR1 SNHLY, CDR2 FYNNEI. V was cut by 6 bases and J by 6 bases, with 8 bases left in between. The length of the CDR3 is 12 residues.

Turning to this clonotype: Lacking the conserved final phenylalanine or tryptophan, this CDR3 likely reflects a read error. Because the CDR3's place on the DNA is in doubt, the DNA is left out and the CDR3 is given as listed by TCRdb. The rearrangement links TRBV15 to TRBJ2-5; the table assigns TRBD2, which was not confirmed against the DNA. The CDR3 totals 9 residues, both ends included. CDR1 and CDR2 (germline): LNHNV, YYDKDF (reference sequence). The CDR3 spells CATSRDTLA.

This clonotype occurred a few times. DNA for the CDR3: TGTGCCAGCAGCTCGGGACAGGAAATCTATGGCTACACCTTC. Amino acids: CASSSGQEIYGYTF. The chain links TRBV7-9 to TRBJ1-2; 8 nucleotides align to TRBD1. CDR1 and CDR2 from the germline V gene are SEHNR and FQNEAQ (reference sequence). J gave up 4 bases and V 4 bases, and 5 bases lay outside the gene matches. The CDR3 length is 14 residues.

With regard to this clonotype: A clone one base away is much larger, so this may be a read error. The chain combines TRBV2 with TRBJ1-1, with D hard to call. Per the germline V gene, CDR1 is SNHLY and CDR2 is FYNNEI. The CDR3 covers 13 residues. Deletions cut 6 bases from V and 5 bases from J, with 13 bases between. CDR3 coding DNA: TGTGCCAGCAGCGCAAGGGTAGGAACTGAAGCTTTCTTT. This translates into CASSARVGTEAFF.

This clonotype was seen only a few times. CDR3 loop: CASSLLRDSGANVLTF. Written as DNA, the CDR3 is TGCGCCAGCAGCTTGTTGCGGGACTCTGGGGCCAACGTCCTGACTTTC. This sequence joins TRBV5-1 and TRBJ2-6, with a weak D call TRBD2 (6 bases). Germline V gene sequence: CDR1 SGHRS, CDR2 YFSETQ. There are 16 residues in the CDR3. V lost 1 base and J lost 0, with 8 bases in between.

This clonotype came up many times. The rearrangement uses TRBV10-3 and TRBJ1-5, with D uncertain. Trimming stripped 8 bases from V and 2 bases from J, with 7 bases between. CDR3 size: 12 residues. The germline V gene has CDR1 ENHRY and CDR2 SYGVKD. This CDR3 reads CAISGGNQPQHF. The CDR3 DNA reads as TGTGCCATCTCGGGTGGCAATCAGCCCCAGCATTTT.

This clonotype was counted many times. V is TRBV7-8 and J is TRBJ2-3; 9 positions match TRBD2. This CDR3 comprises 10 residues. V shed 8 bases, J shed 14 bases, and the junction held 5 bases outside the gene matches. CDR1 and CDR2 from the germline V gene are SGHVS and FQNEAQ. CDR3: CASGTSITYF. DNA of the CDR3: TGTGCCAGCGGGACTAGCATTACGTATTTT.

In its sample, this clonotype was seen many times. The rearrangement joins TRBV19 to TRBJ2-7, with 11 bases aligning to TRBD2. Germline-derived CDR1 and CDR2 are LNHDA and SQIVND (reference sequence). V lost 5 bases and J lost 7; bases outside the gene matches: 7. This CDR3 spans 14 amino acids. The CDR3 reads CASSGGLAGGEQYF. CDR3 nucleotides: TGTGCCAGTAGTGGAGGACTAGCGGGCGGGGAGCAGTACTTC.

This clonotype was counted at least ten times. The V gene is TRBV7-2, the J gene TRBJ1-2; TRBD1 might be the D (6 bases). V gave up 5 bases and J gave up 4 bases, with 14 bases separating them. The CDR3 runs 14 residues. CDR1 and CDR2 (germline): SGHTA, FQGNSA. In DNA form, the CDR3 reads TGTGCCAGCAGCACCGAGACAGGACCCTATGGCTACACCTTC. Translating it yields CASSTETGPYGYTF.

This clonotype was observed many times. J is TRBJ2-3 and V is TRBV20-1, with 7 bases aligning to TRBD2. V shed 1 base, J shed 5 bases, and the junction held 3 bases outside the gene matches. This CDR3 region has 13 residues. CDR1 is DFQATT and CDR2 is SNEGSKA in the germline V gene (reference sequence). The CDR3 DNA is TGCAGTGCTAGAGCGCTAGCGGTAGATACGCAGTATTTT. Translated: CSARALAVDTQYF.

This clonotype occurred a few times. J is TRBJ1-4 and V is TRBV19; D remains unclear. The V gene's germline CDR1 is LNHDA and CDR2 SQIVND (reference sequence). The CDR3 extends over 15 amino acids. V gave up 6 bases and J gave up 0 bases, with 11 bases separating them. The chain's CDR3 is CASSGTFATNEKLFF. The CDR3 bases are TGTGCCAGTAGCGGTACCTTTGCAACTAATGAAAAACTGTTTTTT.

The J gene is TRBJ2-1, the V gene TRBV20-1, with TRBD2 matching 11 bases. CDR3 size: 17 residues. Germline V gives CDR1 DFQATT, CDR2 SNEGSKA (reference sequence). Unmatched junction bases numbered 15, after V lost 4 bases and J lost 7 bases. CDR3 coding DNA: TGCAGTGCTAAGGCTGGGACTAGCGGTCCAAACCGGAATGAGCAGTTCTTC. Its protein product is CSAKAGTSGPNRNEQFF.

On this clonotype: Since a much larger clone is just one base distant, this may be a read error. The chain couples TRBV29-1 to TRBJ1-4; D is uncertain. CDR3 size: 13 residues. The germline V gene encodes CDR1 SQVTM and CDR2 ANQGSEA. The CDR3 is CSVGGLTNEKLVF. The DNA for the CDR3 is TGCAGCGTTGGGGGTTTAACTAATGAAAAACTGGTTTTT.

The V call is TRBV20-1, the J call TRBJ2-3; TRBD2 aligns across 7 bases. In germline, CDR1 is DFQATT, CDR2 SNEGSKA (reference sequence). The CDR3 spans 15 residues. J lost 2 bases, V lost 3 bases, and 8 bases had no gene match. CDR3 region: CSASGGTTNTDTQYF. As DNA, the CDR3 is TGCAGTGCTAGTGGCGGGACTACGAACACAGATACGCAGTATTTT.

The rearrangement links TRBV7-3 to TRBJ1-6; D perhaps matches TRBD1 (5 bases). Trimming took 6 bases from V and 7 from J, leaving 10 bases between them. Germline V gene sequence: CDR1 SGHTA, CDR2 FQGTGA. This CDR3 is 13 amino acids long. CDR3 amino acids: CASRFGGNSPLHF. CDR3 coding DNA: TGTGCCAGCAGGTTTGGGGGAAATTCACCCCTCCACTTT.

The chain joins TRBV7-3 to TRBJ1-5; 8 positions agree with TRBD1. V trimming: 5 bases; J trimming: 2 bases; junction bases outside the gene matches: 5. Germline CDR1 reads SGHTA; CDR2 reads FQGTGA. This CDR3 region has 15 residues. The CDR3 is CASSADREGNQPQHF. The CDR3 DNA follows: TGTGCCAGCAGCGCGGACAGGGAGGGCAATCAGCCCCAGCATTTT.

This clonotype was observed a handful of times. The rearrangement joins TRBV20-1 to TRBJ2-1; 11 bases map to TRBD2. CDR1 is DFQATT, CDR2 SNEGSKA, per germline (reference sequence). V was pared by 3 bases and J by 5 bases, with 6 bases of the junction left unmatched. CDR3 length: 15 amino acids. The CDR3 protein is CSASNIAGGHNEQFF. The CDR3 DNA reads TGCAGTGCTAGCAATATAGCGGGGGGGCACAATGAGCAGTTCTTC.

This clonotype was seen only a few times. CDR3: CASTERDGPGAEAFF. CDR3 coding DNA: TGTGCCAGCACGGAAAGGGACGGACCCGGAGCTGAAGCTTTCTTT. This chain uses TRBV9 with TRBJ1-1, with D maybe TRBD1 (5 bases). Germline CDR1 reads SGDLS; CDR2 reads YYNGEE. This CDR3 has 15 amino acids. V was trimmed by 6 bases and J by 6 bases, leaving 21 bases between them.

As to this clonotype: This could be a read error, since a much larger clone is one nucleotide away. The chain carries TRBV19 and TRBJ2-7; D might be TRBD1 (5 bases). This CDR3 region has 14 residues. In germline, CDR1 is LNHDA, CDR2 SQIVND (reference sequence). In DNA form, the CDR3 reads TGTGACAGTAGTATAGAACACAGGAGCAACGAGCAGTACTTC. Protein: CDSSIEHRSNEQYF.

This clonotype turned up a few times. Because it lacks the conserved phenylalanine or tryptophan at the end, this CDR3 is likely a read error. No DNA is shown, since the ends of the CDR3 on it are uncertain; the CDR3 is the one TCRdb lists. The chain couples TRBV15 to TRBJ1-6; TRBD1 is the table's D call, not checked against the DNA. Looked up from germline, CDR1 is LNHNV and CDR2 is YYDKDF (reference sequence). The CDR3 is 8 amino acids in total, end residues counted. This CDR3 is CATSRPEG.

This clonotype was seen at least ten times. The chain joins TRBV29-1 to TRBJ1-5; unclear D gene. Germline CDR1 and CDR2: SQVTM and ANQGSEA. V was cut by 4 bases and J by 2 bases, with 12 bases left in between. The CDR3 loop spans 14 amino acids. CDR3 nucleotide sequence: TGCAGCGTTGGGGCAGGTTTCGGCAATCAGCCCCAGCATTTT. Amino acids: CSVGAGFGNQPQHF.

The chain combines TRBV7-3 with TRBJ1-1; maybe TRBD1 (6 bases). V was shortened by 2 bases and J by 5 bases, with 12 bases between the two germline ends. This CDR3 is 14 amino acids long. Germline CDR1 is SGHTA and CDR2 is FQGTGA. The CDR3 DNA sequence: TGTGCCAGCAGCTTAGTGGGGGGGCAAACTGAAGCTTTCTTT. It is translated as CASSLVGGQTEAFF.

The chain carries TRBV3-1 and TRBJ2-3; D is undetermined. V shed 0 bases and J shed 2 bases, with 9 bases lying between them. CDR1 and CDR2 from the germline V gene are LGHDT and YNNKEL (reference sequence). The CDR3 runs to 15 residues. The CDR3 sequence: CASSQDEATTDTQYF. CDR3 coding DNA: TGTGCCAGCAGCCAAGATGAAGCCACCACAGATACGCAGTATTTT.

This clonotype was detected many times. The J gene is TRBJ1-5, the V gene TRBV20-1, with D maybe TRBD1 (6 bases). Germline-derived CDR1 and CDR2 are DFQATT and SNEGSKA (reference sequence). V gave up 6 bases and J gave up 7 bases, with 13 bases separating them. The CDR3 runs to 12 residues. CDR3 DNA: TGCAGTGCCAGGGGATTGGCCCAGCCCCAGCATTTT. It yields the protein CSARGLAQPQHF.

This clonotype appeared many times. The V gene is TRBV7-9, the J gene TRBJ1-4; unclear D gene. Germline CDR1 is SEHNR and CDR2 is FQNEAQ (reference sequence). Trimming removed 0 bases at V and 8 bases at J, with 4 bases between. This CDR3 region has 12 residues. CDR3: CASSLADEKLFF. In DNA form, the CDR3 reads TGTGCCAGCAGCTTAGCGGACGAAAAACTGTTTTTT.

Only a few counts were recorded for this clonotype. One end of the junction varies from germline; a read error may be responsible. The chain joins TRBV9 to TRBJ1-6; D unclear. The CDR3 has 14 amino acids. Per germline, CDR1 SGDLS and CDR2 YYNGEE. CDR3: CASSVGPTVSPLHF. DNA for the CDR3: TGTGCCAGCAGCGTAGGCCCGACGGTGTCACCTCTCCACTTT.

This clonotype was detected a few times. The chain is built from TRBV5-1 and TRBJ2-3; D is unresolved. The CDR3 totals 14 residues. Germline V CDR1 and CDR2: SGHRS, YFSETQ. V gave up 4 bases and J gave up 5 bases, with 14 bases separating them. CDR3 residues: CASSKEQGRDTQYF. Here the CDR3 DNA reads TGCGCCAGCAGCAAGGAACAAGGGCGAGATACGCAGTATTTT.

This rearrangement joins TRBV6-2 or TRBV6-3 to TRBJ2-6; a weak D match, TRBD1 (5 bases). The CDR3 runs 18 residues. V dropped 2 bases and J dropped 0 bases, with 14 bases sitting between them. Germline V gene lookup returns CDR1 MNHEY and CDR2 SVGEGT. Here the CDR3 reads CASSYGGALSSGANVLTF. Written as DNA, the CDR3 is TGTGCCAGCAGTTACGGTGGGGCTCTCAGCTCTGGGGCCAACGTCCTGACTTTC.

V usage is TRBV6-1 and J usage is TRBJ2-7, with 8 bases lining up with TRBD1. This CDR3 contains 14 residues. With V trimmed by 5 bases and J by 2 bases, 5 bases remained unmatched. Per germline, CDR1 MNHNS and CDR2 SASEGT. CDR3 coding DNA: TGTGCCAGCAGTATCCGGACAGGGCCCTACGAGCAGTACTTC. This translates into CASSIRTGPYEQYF.